A selection of T cell receptor beta chains follows, all from one sample in a study of T cells in Graves' hyperthyroidism and ophthalmopathy. MiXCR, applied by TCRdb to the multiplex PCR reads, yields one record per CDR3 protein. The sample has 250,000 to 350,000 distinct CDR3 sequences, over 20% seen once. Sequences were obtained from blood. The source of these receptors is a man between 25 and 39 years old with Graves' ophthalmopathy. CDR3s include the opening cysteine and the closing phenylalanine or tryptophan. D genes are given only for firm matches. A row's size may be missing; if present it is once, few, many or a size class.

>13|TRBD2|TRBV7-2|TRBJ2-7|.
CASSSGGAYEQYF
TGTGCCAGCAGCTCCGGGGGGGCCTACGAGCAGTACTTC
>14|TRBD2|TRBV2|TRBJ2-7|many
CASSELTSVYEQYF
TGTGCCAGCAGTGAGTTGACTAGCGTCTACGAGCAGTACTTC
>12|.|TRBV6-1|TRBJ1-2|.
CASMDGGYGYTF
TGTGCCAGCATGGACGGTGGCTATGGCTACACCTTC
>13|.|TRBV6-1|TRBJ2-7|few
CASSRRDPYEQYF
TGTGCCAGCAGTAGGCGGGACCCCTACGAGCAGTACTTC
>15|.|TRBV2|TRBJ1-1|.
CASSGWLSPVTEAFF
TGTGCCAGCAGTGGTTGGCTCTCTCCGGTCACTGAAGCTTTCTTT
>13|.|TRBV3-1|TRBJ2-1|many
CASSRDTGNEQFF
TGTGCCAGCAGCCGGGACACCGGCAATGAGCAGTTCTTC
>15|.|TRBV5-1|TRBJ2-7|.
CASSGTHGQTDEQYF
TGCGCCAGCAGCGGAACACATGGACAGACTGACGAGCAGTACTTC
>17|.|TRBV10-3|TRBJ2-7|few
CAISETPQTVSSYEQYF
TGTGCCATCAGCGAAACACCGCAGACCGTGAGCTCCTACGAGCAGTACTTC
>14|.|TRBV2|TRBJ2-3|.
CANSQGSGTDTQYF
TGTGCCAACTCTCAGGGGTCGGGCACAGATACGCAGTATTTT
>13|.|TRBV14|TRBJ2-5|.
CASSLGTVETQYF
TGTGCCAGCAGCCTTGGGACTGTAGAGACCCAGTACTTC
>15|TRBD1|TRBV12-3/TRBV12-4|TRBJ1-1|.
CASSIQGGPTAEAFF
TGTGCCAGCAGTATTCAGGGGGGGCCGACTGCTGAAGCTTTCTTT
>13|.|TRBV29-1|TRBJ1-1|.
CSVIQAPVFEAFF
TGCAGCGTGATCCAGGCGCCCGTTTTTGAAGCTTTCTTT
>14|.|TRBV28|TRBJ2-3|.
CASSNPGSTDTQYF
TGTGCCAGCAGTAATCCAGGGAGTACAGATACGCAGTATTTT
>14|.|TRBV3-1|TRBJ2-7|many
CASSPRSGSYEQYF
TGTGCCAGCAGCCCTCGATCTGGAAGCTACGAGCAGTACTTC
>15|.|TRBV24-1|TRBJ2-3|many
CAADWTPTSTDTQYF
TGTGCCGCCGACTGGACACCAACTAGCACAGATACGCAGTATTTT
>15|.|TRBV5-1|TRBJ1-1|few
CASSLASGQKTEAFF
TGCGCCAGCAGCCTCGCCTCTGGACAGAAGACTGAAGCTTTCTTT
>13|TRBD1|TRBV11-1|TRBJ2-1|few
CAGSARQGNEQFF
TGTGCCGGCAGCGCCCGACAGGGGAATGAGCAGTTCTTC
>17|.|TRBV5-5|TRBJ2-7|many
CASSTKNPSDSSYEQYF
TGTGCCAGCAGCACAAAAAACCCTAGCGACAGCTCCTACGAGCAGTACTTC
>15|.|TRBV19|TRBJ1-4|.
CASSITQGRDEKLFF
TGTGCCAGTAGTATAACGCAAGGGAGAGATGAAAAACTGTTTTTT
>16|TRBD1|TRBV6-1|TRBJ1-2|.
CASTKGDRVFGSGYTF
TGTGCCAGCACCAAGGGGGACAGGGTTTTCGGTAGTGGCTACACCTTC
>15|.|TRBV12-3/TRBV12-4|TRBJ2-1|.
CASSSLARGGGGQFF
TGTGCCAGCAGTTCCTTAGCTCGCGGAGGTGGGGGGCAGTTCTTC
>14|.|TRBV7-9|TRBJ1-1|many
CASSQYQGTGEAFF
TGTGCCAGCAGTCAATACCAGGGGACGGGTGAAGCTTTCTTT
>15|.|TRBV3-1|TRBJ2-1|many
CASSQRTTRGNEQFF
TGTGCCAGCAGCCAAAGGACTACCCGGGGCAATGAGCAGTTCTTC
>15|TRBD1|TRBV28|TRBJ1-2|many
CASSFGTGGNYGYTF
TGTGCCAGCAGTTTTGGAACAGGGGGCAACTATGGCTACACCTTC
>16|.|TRBV18|TRBJ2-2|once
CASSPQVTRGSGELFF
TGTGCCAGCTCACCACAGGTGACTAGAGGTTCCGGGGAGCTGTTTTTT
>13|.|TRBV7-3|TRBJ2-3|few
CASSLNVADTQYF
TGTGCCAGCAGCTTAAACGTCGCAGATACGCAGTATTTT
>16|.|TRBV28|TRBJ1-5|few
CASSLEESYSNQPQHF
TGTGCCAGCAGTTTGGAGGAAAGCTATAGCAATCAGCCCCAGCATTTT
>17|TRBD2|TRBV24-1|TRBJ2-1|.
CATSDGLAGSSYNEQFF
TGTGCCACCAGTGACGGGCTAGCGGGGAGCTCCTACAATGAGCAGTTCTTC
>19|.|TRBV28|TRBJ2-6|many
CASSFSGPPGSSGANVLTF
TGTGCCAGCAGTTTTTCCGGTCCTCCAGGAAGCTCTGGGGCCAACGTCCTGACTTTC
>14|.|TRBV11-2|TRBJ2-7|many
CASSLAGQRYEQYF
TGTGCCAGCAGCTTAGCGGGACAAAGGTACGAGCAGTACTTC
>12|.|TRBV11-3|TRBJ2-1|many
CASSLSLNEQFF
TGTGCCAGCAGCTTAAGTCTCAATGAGCAGTTCTTC
>14|.|TRBV5-1|TRBJ2-5|few
CASSLKTRQETQYF
TGCGCCAGCAGCTTGAAGACTAGGCAAGAGACCCAGTACTTC
>16|.|TRBV5-6|TRBJ2-7|.
CASSLEGQWGSYEQYF
TGTGCCAGCAGCTTGGAGGGACAATGGGGCTCCTACGAGCAGTACTTC
>18|TRBD2|TRBV20-1|TRBJ2-1|many
CSARGPSGVPSSYNEQFF
TGCAGTGCTAGAGGTCCTAGCGGTGTACCAAGCTCCTACAATGAGCAGTTCTTC
>15|TRBD2|TRBV11-1|TRBJ2-1|many
CASSLDGGRRNEQFF
TGTGCCAGCAGCTTAGACGGCGGGAGGAGGAATGAGCAGTTCTTC
>13|.|TRBV6-1|TRBJ2-3|many
CASSLSSTDTQYF
TGTGCCAGCAGCCTGTCCAGTACAGATACGCAGTATTTT
>14|.|TRBV20-1|TRBJ1-5|many
CSARKGQNYQPQHF
TGCAGTGCTAGAAAAGGACAGAATTATCAGCCCCAGCATTTT
>16|.|TRBV20-1|TRBJ2-7|many
CSASPPEGVGSYEQYF
TGCAGTGCTAGCCCTCCGGAAGGGGTCGGCTCCTACGAGCAGTACTTC
>14|TRBD1|TRBV28|TRBJ2-1|many
CASSFQGARNEQFF
TGTGCCAGCAGTTTTCAGGGGGCGAGGAATGAGCAGTTCTTC
>13|.|TRBV5-1|TRBJ1-1|few
CASMAGTNTEAFF
TGCGCCAGCATGGCAGGGACTAACACTGAAGCTTTCTTT
>14|.|TRBV7-3|TRBJ2-1|many
CASSPWATSNEQFF
TGTGCCAGCAGCCCCTGGGCCACAAGCAATGAGCAGTTCTTC
>15|.|TRBV7-9|TRBJ2-7|once
CASSFGPGLFYEQYF
TGTGCCAGCAGCTTTGGCCCAGGGTTGTTCTACGAGCAGTACTTC
>18|TRBD1|TRBV28|TRBJ1-1|few
CASTPLGIPTGENTEAFF
TGTGCCAGCACCCCATTGGGGATACCGACAGGGGAGAACACTGAAGCTTTCTTT
>16|TRBD1|TRBV13|TRBJ2-2|.
CASSNRQGMNTGELFF
TGTGCCAGCAGCAACCGACAGGGAATGAACACCGGGGAGCTGTTTTTT
>14|TRBD1|TRBV29-1|TRBJ1-4|.
CSVEEQGGNEKLFF
TGCAGCGTTGAAGAACAGGGGGGTAATGAAAAACTGTTTTTT
>14|.|TRBV3-1|TRBJ1-1|many
CASSQDHSSTEAFF
TGTGCCAGCAGCCAAGACCATTCTAGCACTGAAGCTTTCTTT